This T cell receptor (beta chain) was documented in a study of shared clonotypes between healthy human individuals. Cells designated naive CD8 were CD45RO-negative and were positively selected for CCR7, with terminally differentiated effector memory CD45RA+ cells excluded. The run depth of the assay was deep. Original methodology: Junction-only immunoSEQ data arrived without quality scores, meaning filtering differed. Sequencing was performed with immunoSEQ multiplex PCR; in TCRdb, only in-frame clones are kept and a portion is missing. V and J calls and clone size are those listed in that table; D and trimming were worked out from the DNA. The sample holds about 2.1 million clones, roughly 95% seen once. Whole-study findings and limits: Naive CD4 clonotype sharing across a few donors was approximately 5%. Against clonotypes common to all four donors, non-shared ones had lower generation probabilities.

With regard to this clone: Its antigen is not identified.

The material sequenced was naive CD8+ T cells from PBMCs. The TCR sequence derives from a young man in good health. Some clones in this sample may be carry-over from other donors' samples.

The CDR3 nucleotides are TGTGCCAGCAGCTTTGTCCGGGACAGGGCCTACGAGCAGTACTTC. This translates into CASSFVRDRAYEQYF. The chain combines TRBV7-8 with TRBJ2-7; the match to TRBD1 covers 9 bases. The CDR3 extends over 15 amino acids. Looked up from germline, CDR1 is SGHVS and CDR2 is FQNEAQ. The trim removed 3 bases at V and 2 bases at J, leaving 5 bases unmatched.